This T cell receptor (beta chain) was obtained from a study of CD8 T cells in Susac syndrome. The controls were healthy donors who were matched for age and sex. This CDR3 spans 14 amino acids. V shed 6 bases and J shed 2 bases, with 13 bases lying between them. Germline-derived CDR1 and CDR2 are SQVTM and ANQGSEA. RNA in amounts of about 0.45 to 1 ug was reverse transcribed with random hexamers. Amplification of TCR beta CDR3 was carried out by immunoSEQ multiplex PCR, which covered 54 Vbeta and 13 Jbeta segments. MiXCR, run by TCRdb on the immunoSEQ multiplex PCR reads, gives a single entry per CDR3 protein. The table has 100,000 to 150,000 distinct CDR3 sequences, approximately 96% seen once.

The chain has TRBV29-1 and TRBJ2-2; D is tentatively TRBD1 or TRBD2 (5 bases each). This clonotype was obtained from a human donor in good health. The specimen sequenced was CD4+ T cells from PBMCs. The CDR3, as DNA: TGCAGCGTCGTAAGGGACCAAAACACCGGGGAGCTGTTTTTT. Protein sequence: CSVVRDQNTGELFF.